The T cell receptor (beta chain) described here comes from a study of molecular identifiers for immune sequencing clone quantification. Overall study: In replicates, RNA from approximately 22,000 or 94,000 naive CD8 cells was divided five ways and four parts were sequenced. General study results and limits: One million naive cells reportedly did not prevent detection of spiked Jurkat TCR RNA from one cell.

Naive CD8 libraries came from about 19,000 to 1,100,000 sorted cells with 10%, 30% or 50% RNA. Sorting selected naive CD8 T cells with a CD8+CD4-CCR7+CD45RA+ phenotype. This clonotype occurred a few times. The antigen is unknown. Germline CDR1 reads MNHEY; CDR2 reads SMNVEV (reference sequence). The CDR3 is made up of 14 amino acids. V was pared by 5 bases and J by 7 bases, with 15 bases between. TCRdb redid the calling of the PCR reads with MiXCR, one entry per CDR3 protein. The repertoire holds some 590,000 distinct CDR3 sequences, with 25% as singletons. The TCR was taken from a human donor in good health. Some libraries in this study had Jurkat cell RNA spiked in. The specimen was naive CD8+ T cells from blood, with Jurkat cell RNA spiked in. Subset defined: FACS-sorted CD8+CD4-CCR7+CD45RA+ naive T cells. The chain joins TRBV27 to TRBJ1-5; maybe TRBD1 (6 bases). CDR3 region: CASSLLGGTQPQHF. The CDR3 coding sequence is TGTGCCAGCAGTCTCCTAGGGGGAACGCAGCCCCAGCATTTT.